A selection of T cell receptor beta chains follows, all from one sample in a study of PD-1 blockade in classical Hodgkin lymphoma. Sequenced by immunoSEQ multiplex PCR; TCRdb stores in-frame clones only, minus some. This table has about 110,000 clones, 89% appearing once. Sequences were derived from peripheral blood mononuclear cells (PBMCs), sampled before the second cycle of nivolumab. These receptors came from a human donor with classical Hodgkin lymphoma. The CDR3 runs from the conserved cysteine through the conserved F or W. The D gene is left open where the match is weak. A row's size may be missing; if present it is once, few, many or a size class.

>TRBJ2-1|TRBV2|-|-
CASSAGTTGVNEQFF
TGTGCCAGCAGTGCCGGGACGACGGGTGTCAATGAGCAGTTCTTC
>TRBJ1-3|TRBV10-1|TRBD1|once
CASPKGQGLPFSSAGNTIYF
TGCGCCAGCCCAAAGGGACAGGGATTACCCTTCTCCTCTGCTGGAAACACCATATATTTT
>TRBJ2-6|TRBV7-2|-|-
CASSSRASGANVLTF
TGTGCCAGCAGCTCACGGGCCTCTGGGGCCAACGTCCTGACTTTC
>TRBJ2-7|TRBV30|TRBD1|-
CAMMDRGNYEQYF
TGTGCGATGATGGACAGGGGAAACTACGAGCAGTACTTC
>TRBJ1-2|TRBV7-2|-|-
CASSLMGYNYGYTF
TGTGCCAGCAGCTTAATGGGGTATAACTATGGCTACACCTTC
>TRBJ2-3|TRBV5-6|-|-
CASSPGLTSTDTQYF
TGTGCCAGCAGCCCGGGACTCACTAGCACAGATACGCAGTATTTT
>TRBJ2-5|TRBV5-1|-|-
CASSLNVGQETQYF
TGCGCCAGCAGCTTGAATGTAGGGCAAGAGACCCAGTACTTC
>TRBJ1-2|TRBV10-3|TRBD1|-
CAISEGQGLGYTF
TGTGCCATCAGCGAGGGACAGGGGCTTGGCTACACCTTC
>TRBJ2-7|TRBV4-2|TRBD2|-
CASSQDGGLAGNYEQYF
TGTGCCAGCAGCCAAGATGGTGGACTAGCGGGAAACTACGAGCAGTACTTC
>TRBJ2-3|TRBV5-1|-|-
CASSPPDSAITDTQYF
TGCGCCAGCAGCCCCCCGGACAGCGCTATCACAGATACGCAGTATTTT
>TRBJ1-3|TRBV4-3|-|once
CASSQDHRASLGNTIYF
TGCGCCAGCAGCCAAGATCACAGGGCGAGCCTTGGAAACACCATATATTTT
>TRBJ1-2|TRBV5-6|-|-
CASSFWPVNYGYTF
TGTGCCAGCAGCTTCTGGCCAGTCAACTATGGCTACACCTTC
>TRBJ2-2|TRBV7-9|-|-
CASSLGTETGELFF
TGTGCCAGCAGCTTGGGGACTGAAACCGGGGAGCTGTTTTTT
>TRBJ2-5|TRBV9|TRBD2|-
CASSSGTSRHGETQYF
TGTGCCAGCAGCTCGGGGACTAGTCGCCACGGAGAGACCCAGTACTTC
>TRBJ1-2|TRBV2|TRBD1|-
CASRGDSSNYGYTF
TGTGCCAGCAGGGGGGACAGCTCTAACTATGGCTACACCTTC
>TRBJ1-5|TRBV19|-|-
CASSIALTSNQPQHF
TGTGCCAGTAGTATAGCTCTGACTAGCAATCAGCCCCAGCATTTT
>TRBJ2-7|TRBV13|TRBD1|-
CASSSPGQGAYEQYF
TGTGCCAGCAGCTCCCCGGGACAGGGGGCCTACGAGCAGTACTTC
>TRBJ2-5|TRBV28|TRBD1|once
CASSLMGQGAAETQYF
TGTGCCAGCAGTTTAATGGGACAGGGGGCCGCGGAGACCCAGTACTTC
>TRBJ2-7|TRBV7-9|TRBD1|-
CASSRQGANSYEQYF
TGTGCCAGCAGCCGCCAGGGGGCTAACTCCTACGAGCAGTACTTC
>TRBJ2-3|TRBV5-1|-|-
CASSLRWELTDTQYF
TGCGCCAGCAGCCTTCGGTGGGAGCTCACAGATACGCAGTATTTT
>TRBJ2-2|TRBV5-1|-|-
CASSLGSATNTGELFF
TGCGCCAGCAGCTTGGGATCCGCGACGAACACCGGGGAGCTGTTTTTT
>TRBJ1-2|TRBV5-6|TRBD1|-
CASSTMQGGLTF
TGTGCCAGCAGCACTATGCAGGGGGGCCTAACCTTC
>TRBJ2-7|TRBV7-2|TRBD1|-
CASSFPGTGLYEQYF
TGTGCCAGCAGCTTCCCCGGGACAGGGCTCTACGAGCAGTACTTC
>TRBJ1-5|TRBV18|-|-
CASSEGRSQPQHF
TGTGCCAGCTCCGAGGGACGGTCTCAGCCCCAGCATTTT
>TRBJ2-1|TRBV7-9|-|few
CASSGRGNTEQFF
TGTGCCAGCAGCGGTCGGGGGAATACTGAGCAGTTCTTC
>TRBJ1-5|TRBV19|-|-
CASSIGGGRRGQPQHF
TGTGCCAGTAGTATAGGTGGAGGACGGAGGGGGCAGCCCCAGCATTTT
>TRBJ2-6|TRBV30|TRBD1|-
CAWRRRTGGSGANVLTF
TGTGCCTGGAGACGGAGGACAGGGGGCTCTGGGGCCAACGTCCTGACTTTC
>TRBJ2-3|TRBV28|TRBD2|-
CASSLRLAGGGDTQYF
TGTGCCAGCAGTTTGCGGCTAGCGGGAGGTGGAGATACGCAGTATTTT
>TRBJ2-3|TRBV5-1|-|-
CASSLLTFGFSADTQYF
TGCGCCAGCAGCTTGTTGACCTTCGGATTTAGTGCGGATACGCAGTATTTT
>TRBJ1-2|TRBV25-1|TRBD1|-
CASSTDRGANYGYTF
TGTGCCAGCAGTACCGACAGGGGAGCCAACTATGGCTACACCTTC
>TRBJ2-5|TRBV18|TRBD1|once
CASSLTGAPVQQETQYF
TGTGCCAGCTCACTGACAGGGGCCCCCGTTCAACAAGAGACCCAGTACTTC
>TRBJ1-4|TRBV5-1|-|-
CASSTGTGNTNEKLFF
TGCGCCAGCAGCACCGGGACGGGAAACACTAATGAAAAACTGTTTTTT
>TRBJ1-5|TRBV5-8|-|once
CASSLARVTPQHF
TGTGCCAGCAGCTTGGCCCGGGTGACACCCCAGCATTTT
>TRBJ1-2|TRBV19|TRBD1|-
CASSAQGAYGYTF
TGTGCCAGTAGTGCACAGGGGGCCTATGGCTACACCTTC
>TRBJ2-1|TRBV27|TRBD1|-
CASSRDRGGIGSYYNEQFF
TGTGCCAGCAGCAGAGACAGGGGTGGGATCGGGAGTTACTACAATGAGCAGTTCTTC
>TRBJ2-3|TRBV5-6|TRBD1|-
CASSLATSQGEISTDTQYF
TGTGCCAGCAGCTTGGCCACATCGCAGGGGGAGATTAGCACAGATACGCAGTATTTT
>TRBJ2-7|TRBV2|TRBD2|-
CASSDLAGPSSYEQYF
TGTGCCAGCAGTGACCTAGCGGGACCGAGCTCCTACGAGCAGTACTTC
>TRBJ2-7|TRBV4-1|-|-
CASSPGLTSLAYEQYF
TGCGCCAGCAGCCCTGGGCTCACCTCGTTGGCCTACGAGCAGTACTTC
>TRBJ2-7|TRBV5-1|-|once
CASSLATDYEQYF
TGCGCCAGCAGCTTGGCGACCGACTACGAGCAGTACTTC
>TRBJ2-7|TRBV30|TRBD2|-
CAWALKTSGTYEQYF
TGTGCCTGGGCCCTCAAGACTAGCGGGACCTACGAGCAGTACTTC
>TRBJ2-7|TRBV27|-|-
CASSLRTSGNEQYF
TGTGCCAGCAGTTTACGGACCTCAGGGAACGAGCAGTACTTC
>TRBJ2-3|TRBV18|-|-
CASSKDTQYF
TGTGCCAGCTCAAAGGATACGCAGTATTTT
>TRBJ2-1|TRBV10-1|-|once
CASSPTGNEQFF
TGCGCCAGCAGCCCCACAGGGAATGAGCAGTTCTTC
>TRBJ2-1|TRBV7-6|TRBD2|-
CASSWRLAGGQGNEQFF
TGTGCCAGCAGCTGGCGACTAGCGGGAGGGCAAGGGAATGAGCAGTTCTTC
>TRBJ2-7|TRBV6-5|TRBD2|-
CASRNGAGGSYEQYF
TGTGCCAGCAGAAACGGGGCGGGAGGCTCCTACGAGCAGTACTTC
>TRBJ2-1|TRBV20-1|-|-
CSAIWDEQFF
TGCAGTGCTATCTGGGATGAGCAGTTCTTC
>TRBJ1-5|TRBV28|-|once
CAIKGTTYQPQHF
TGTGCCATAAAGGGGACAACGTATCAGCCCCAGCATTTT
>TRBJ2-5|TRBV2|TRBD2|-
CASSYLAGGTKETQYF
TGTGCCAGCAGTTACCTAGCGGGAGGCACAAAAGAGACCCAGTACTTC